A selection of T cell receptor beta chains follows, all from one sample in a study of tissue T cells after allogeneic stem cell transplantation. TCRdb keeps only in-frame clones here, not all; method: immunoSEQ multiplex PCR. The sample records over 25,000 clones, approximately 83% being singletons. Specimen: blood, collected before transplantation. Every receptor here comes from a woman between 18 and 49 years old who later had graft-versus-host disease after an allogeneic stem cell transplant. CDR3s leave out the opening cysteine and the closing phenylalanine or tryptophan. The order of the fields is J gene, V gene, CDR3 protein.

j_call: TRBJ1-6; v_call: TRBV2; cdr3_aa: ASSSDPNSPLH
j_call: TRBJ1-4; v_call: TRBV5-6; cdr3_aa: ASSLWGEKLF
j_call: TRBJ1-1; v_call: TRBV7-8; cdr3_aa: ASSSHTRQGRYTMNTEAF
j_call: TRBJ1-1; v_call: TRBV2; cdr3_aa: ASSRRLRDTEAF
j_call: TRBJ2-7; v_call: TRBV27; cdr3_aa: ASSSRQGRPYEQY
j_call: TRBJ2-1; v_call: TRBV5-1; cdr3_aa: ASSSHSGGAWSSYNEQF
j_call: TRBJ2-5; v_call: TRBV4-2; cdr3_aa: ASSQGMGGVETQY
j_call: TRBJ1-5; v_call: TRBV4-2; cdr3_aa: ASSQDLTGGLGNQPQH
j_call: TRBJ2-7; v_call: TRBV7-6; cdr3_aa: ASSISQARSYEQY
j_call: TRBJ2-1; v_call: TRBV6-5; cdr3_aa: ASTPGTFDYNEQF
j_call: TRBJ2-7; v_call: TRBV11-2; cdr3_aa: ASSLDPWYEQY
j_call: TRBJ2-3; v_call: TRBV5-6; cdr3_aa: ASGGWGFGTDTQY
j_call: TRBJ1-4; v_call: TRBV29-1; cdr3_aa: SVSGEIDRGATNEKLF
j_call: TRBJ1-2; v_call: TRBV7-2; cdr3_aa: ASSLRDTNYGYT
j_call: TRBJ2-7; v_call: TRBV5-1; cdr3_aa: ASSLRGDRSYEQY
j_call: TRBJ2-1; v_call: TRBV5-1; cdr3_aa: ASNLLGSPSYNEQF
j_call: TRBJ1-5; v_call: TRBV10-1; cdr3_aa: ASSADPGQPQH
j_call: TRBJ2-1; v_call: TRBV7-2; cdr3_aa: ASSLGGAAGYNEQF
j_call: TRBJ1-1; v_call: TRBV6-5; cdr3_aa: ASSSGTGTKAF
j_call: TRBJ2-1; v_call: TRBV10-1; cdr3_aa: ASSRTSGGAREQF
j_call: TRBJ2-1; v_call: TRBV11-2; cdr3_aa: ASSLPGGNEQF
j_call: TRBJ2-1; v_call: TRBV12-3/TRBV12-4; cdr3_aa: ASSLFFHNEQF
j_call: TRBJ2-1; v_call: TRBV6-1; cdr3_aa: ASSEGGLFEQF
j_call: TRBJ2-7; v_call: TRBV7-9; cdr3_aa: ASSSSPYEQY
j_call: TRBJ2-2; v_call: TRBV27; cdr3_aa: ASTEQGSGELF
j_call: TRBJ1-1; v_call: TRBV7-9; cdr3_aa: ASSSPRQGWTEAF
j_call: TRBJ1-4; v_call: TRBV6-1; cdr3_aa: ASSEVGRGEKLF
j_call: TRBJ2-7; v_call: TRBV5-4; cdr3_aa: ASSLGTYEQY
j_call: TRBJ2-3; v_call: TRBV6-4; cdr3_aa: ASSGTSGTDTQY
j_call: TRBJ1-1; v_call: TRBV18; cdr3_aa: ASSPSGPNTEAF
j_call: TRBJ1-5; v_call: TRBV24-1; cdr3_aa: ATSGSKWQPQH
j_call: TRBJ2-3; v_call: TRBV2; cdr3_aa: ATMLAGGVDTQY
j_call: TRBJ1-2; v_call: TRBV29-1; cdr3_aa: SGGLTNYGYT
j_call: TRBJ2-2; v_call: TRBV27; cdr3_aa: ASSQGQGVTGELF
j_call: TRBJ1-6; v_call: TRBV7-8; cdr3_aa: ASSPPRSPLH
j_call: TRBJ1-1; v_call: TRBV5-1; cdr3_aa: ASSLGRGPLNTEAF
j_call: TRBJ2-6; v_call: TRBV19; cdr3_aa: ASTILRSGANVLT
j_call: TRBJ1-2; v_call: TRBV19; cdr3_aa: ASSIPGVRGLYGYT
j_call: TRBJ2-1; v_call: TRBV20-1; cdr3_aa: SASKDIIEQF
j_call: TRBJ2-7; v_call: TRBV13; cdr3_aa: ASSSAPSYEQY
j_call: TRBJ1-1; v_call: TRBV20-1; cdr3_aa: SAPPYTEAF
j_call: TRBJ2-7; v_call: TRBV13; cdr3_aa: ASSLYLRRQGAREQY
j_call: TRBJ1-5; v_call: TRBV6-2/TRBV6-3; cdr3_aa: ASSLGQGNRPQH
j_call: TRBJ1-5; v_call: TRBV18; cdr3_aa: ASSPPDSLASNQPQH
j_call: TRBJ2-7; v_call: TRBV6-1; cdr3_aa: ASSAIQDIGFYEQY
j_call: TRBJ1-5; v_call: TRBV6-5; cdr3_aa: ASSYAASLNQPQH
j_call: TRBJ1-2; v_call: TRBV10-3; cdr3_aa: AIASQDRAYGYT
j_call: TRBJ2-7; v_call: TRBV28; cdr3_aa: ASSTTRIETYEQY
j_call: TRBJ2-1; v_call: TRBV7-6; cdr3_aa: ASSPTSGRGDEQF
j_call: TRBJ1-5; v_call: TRBV18; cdr3_aa: ASSPQGAGQPQH
j_call: TRBJ1-2; v_call: TRBV5-4; cdr3_aa: ASSFPGAPYGYT
j_call: TRBJ2-7; v_call: TRBV4-2; cdr3_aa: ASSQEVGGGDYEQY
j_call: TRBJ1-2; v_call: TRBV6-6; cdr3_aa: ASRSDGTSGAGYT
j_call: TRBJ2-7; v_call: TRBV7-9; cdr3_aa: ASSSGQTGNYEQY